These 26 T cell receptor beta chains were sequenced from one sample in a study of blood T cells in healthy people across ages (dated by TCRdb to about 2015). The method was 5' RACE. A second 7 to 11 cycle PCR used a sample-barcoded 5' primer and a J-beta primer mix. TCRdb reprocessing: public reads trimmed at Q25 with fastp, clones called with MiXCR, in-frame beta chains kept. Rows are combined by CDR3 protein, so each entry shows the most common genes and DNA. The sample table shows some 1.8 million distinct CDR3 sequences, and 39% are seen once. The biggest ten clones account for 23% of the sample. The sequencing sample was made of blood. These receptors were taken from a human donor in good health.

The chain is built from TRBV29-1 and TRBJ2-4; D might be TRBD1 (6 bases). The J call is doubtful: the DNA matches TRBJ2-5 better. Germline CDR1 SQVTM, CDR2 ANQGSEA. The CDR3 consists of 12 residues. CDR3 sequence reads: CSVEYREETQYF. CDR3 coding DNA: TGCAGCGTTGAGTACAGGGAAGAGACCCAGTACTTC.

This clonotype was found a few times. This chain uses TRBV28 with TRBJ2-1; D call uncertain. The V end was cut by 6 bases, the J end by 6 bases, with 9 bases between. This CDR3 is 12 amino acids long. Germline-derived CDR1 and CDR2 are MDHEN and SYDVKM. CDR3 amino acids: CASSLEPNEQFF. The CDR3 DNA reads TGTGCCAGCAGCCTCGAACCCAATGAGCAGTTCTTC.

The rearrangement uses TRBV19 and TRBJ2-7; unclear D gene. Trimming pared 6 bases from V and 5 bases from J, leaving 17 bases between. The CDR3 has 14 residues. In germline, CDR1 is LNHDA, CDR2 SQIVND (reference sequence). CDR3 nucleotides: TGTGCCAGTAGCCACCAAGGCATCCTCCACGAGCAGTACTTC. Amino acid sequence: CASSHQGILHEQYF.

This clonotype was observed a handful of times. The chain combines TRBV29-1 with TRBJ2-1; D is uncertain. Trimming cost V 3 bases and J 7 bases, with 13 bases left between them. The CDR3 has 13 amino acids. From germline, CDR1 is SQVTM and CDR2 ANQGSEA. CDR3 residues: CSVEMTRSNEQFF. In DNA form, the CDR3 reads TGCAGCGTTGAGATGACACGTTCAAATGAGCAGTTCTTC.

This clonotype appeared a few times. In DNA, the CDR3 is TGTGCCAGCAGCCCAGGACAGGTCGCCGAGCAGTACTTC. Translated: CASSPGQVAEQYF. V is TRBV4-2 and J is TRBJ2-7, with 7 bases fitting TRBD1. J was trimmed by 6 bases and V by 4 bases; bases with no gene match: 6. The CDR3 totals 13 residues. Germline loops: CDR1 LGHNA, CDR2 YNFKEQ.

The chain has TRBV20-1 and TRBJ1-2; 9 bases fit TRBD1. CDR3 length: 13 amino acids. J gave up 8 bases and V 4 bases, and 8 bases lay outside the gene matches. Germline V lookup: CDR1 DFQATT, CDR2 SNEGSKA (reference sequence). CDR3 sequence reads: CSANLQGARGYTF. DNA of the CDR3: TGCAGTGCTAATCTACAGGGGGCTCGCGGCTACACCTTC.

This clonotype was seen only a few times. The chain couples TRBV20-1 to TRBJ1-5, with D maybe TRBD1 (6 bases). CDR1 is DFQATT, CDR2 SNEGSKA, per germline (reference sequence). With 4 bases removed from V and 4 bases from J, the gap between germline ends came to 17 bases. This CDR3 contains 15 residues. The CDR3 sequence is CSAINQGLRNQPQHF. The CDR3, as DNA: TGCAGTGCTATTAACCAGGGGCTACGGAATCAGCCCCAGCATTTT.

J is TRBJ2-6 and V is TRBV7-2, with TRBD2 matching over 10 bases. Germline assignment: CDR1 SGHTA and CDR2 FQGNSA. The CDR3 runs to 20 residues. Trimming at V came to 5 bases and at J to 4 bases, leaving 17 bases not matched to a gene. The CDR3, as DNA: TGTGCCAGCAGCCAACATCTAGCGGGGGCCCTTCCTGTCGGGGCCAACGTCCTGACTTTC. The encoded protein is CASSQHLAGALPVGANVLTF. Filled out from reference TRBV7-2 and TRBJ2-6, the complete variable domain reads GAGVSQSPSNKVTEKGKDVELRCDPISGHTALYWYRQSLGQGLEFLIYFQGNSAPDKSGLPSDRFSAERTGGSVSTLTIQRTQQEDSAVYLCASSQHLAGALPVGANVLTFGAGSRLTVL.

In regard to this clonotype: The germline gene is not matched at one end of the junction; a read error may be the cause. The V and J genes are TRBV28 and TRBJ2-2; tentatively, D is TRBD1 or TRBD2 (5 bases each). The germline V gene encodes CDR1 MDHEN and CDR2 SYDVKM. This CDR3 region has 13 residues. This CDR3 is CASSLGPPGERFF. The CDR3 DNA reads as TGTGCCAGCAGTTTGGGACCCCCCGGGGAGCGGTTTTTT.

The chain links TRBV29-1 to TRBJ1-1; no firm D call. The CDR3 contains 13 residues. The ends were cut back, 5 bases at V and 2 bases at J, with 12 bases in the middle. The V gene's germline CDR1 is SQVTM and CDR2 ANQGSEA. The CDR3 loop is CSVKRPSNTEAFF. In DNA, the CDR3 is TGCAGCGTTAAAAGACCCTCAAACACTGAAGCTTTCTTT.

The chain combines TRBV20-1 with TRBJ1-1; no definite D call. CDR3 length: 14 amino acids. Germline V gene data show CDR1 as DFQATT and CDR2 as SNEGSKA (reference sequence). V gave up 3 bases and J gave up 1 base, with 12 bases separating them. In DNA form, the CDR3 reads TGCAGTGCTAGCTCCCTACGGGGGAACACTGAAGCTTTCTTT. Residues: CSASSLRGNTEAFF.

The CDR3 DNA follows: TGCAGCGTTGAAGATGCTGGGACCCAGTACTTC. Encoded protein: CSVEDAGTQYF. The rearrangement joins TRBV29-1 to TRBJ2-5; D unclear. The CDR3 has 11 residues. Germline loops: CDR1 SQVTM, CDR2 ANQGSEA. Trimming pared 0 bases from V and 7 bases from J, leaving 6 bases between. Together with reference TRBV29-1 and TRBJ2-5, the CDR3 gives the full variable domain: SAVISQKPSRDICQRGTSLTIQCQVDSQVTMMFWYRQQPGQSLTLIATANQGSEATYESGFVIDKFPISRPNLTFSTLTVSNMSPEDSSIYLCSVEDAGTQYFGPGTRLLVL.

This clonotype was detected only once. The genes are TRBV14 and TRBJ1-1; D gene uncertain. V lost 1 base, J lost 6 bases, and 9 bases lay in between. CDR3 size: 13 residues. Germline V CDR1 and CDR2: SGHDN, FVKESK. CDR3 DNA sequence: TGTGCCAGCAGCCAAGTTTCTCTATCTGAAGCTTTCTTT. This gives the protein CASSQVSLSEAFF.

This sequence joins TRBV30 and TRBJ2-7, with 16 bases aligning to TRBD2. The CDR3 covers 16 residues. CDR1 and CDR2 from the germline V gene are GTSNPN and SVGIG (reference sequence). V shed 3 bases and J 6 bases; nucleotides not matched to a gene: 8. In DNA, the CDR3 is TGTGCCTGGAGCCTGGGACTAGCGGGGGGGCTGCGCGAGCAGTACTTC. Its protein product is CAWSLGLAGGLREQYF.

In this sample, this clonotype turned up a few times. This chain uses TRBV4-3 with TRBJ2-7; 9 bases fit TRBD1. Germline loops: CDR1 LGHNA, CDR2 YSLEER. The ends lost 0 bases at V and 6 bases at J; junction bases unmatched: 12. CDR3 length: 17 amino acids. The CDR3 DNA sequence: TGCGCCAGCAGCCAAGATCTACCGGGACAGGGTAGGGGCGAGCAGTACTTC. As protein: CASSQDLPGQGRGEQYF.

The chain joins TRBV6-2 or TRBV6-3 to TRBJ1-2, with a possible D match to TRBD1 (5 bases). The CDR3 covers 14 residues. In germline, CDR1 is MNHEY, CDR2 SVGEGT. The ends were cut back, 5 bases at V and 4 bases at J, with 14 bases in the middle. CDR3 nucleotide sequence: TGTGCCAGCAGTAAAAGTCGGGGGATCTATGGCTACACCTTC. Its protein is CASSKSRGIYGYTF.

This chain uses TRBV15 with TRBJ2-2, with TRBD1 as a possible D gene (6 bases). CDR1 and CDR2 from the germline V gene are LNHNV and YYDKDF (reference sequence). The V end was cut by 0 bases, the J end by 0 bases, with 11 bases between. There are 17 residues in the CDR3. CDR3 loop: CATSRDLGTSNTGELFF. DNA for the CDR3: TGTGCCACCAGCAGAGATCTTGGGACATCGAACACCGGGGAGCTGTTTTTT. The entire variable domain, with the rest obtained from reference TRBV15 and TRBJ2-2, is as follows: DAMVIQNPRYQVTQFGKPVTLSCSQTLNHNVMYWYQQKSSQAPKLLFHYYDKDFNNEADTPDNFQSRRPNTSFCFLDIRSPGLGDTAMYLCATSRDLGTSNTGELFFGEGSRLTVL.

Only a few counts were recorded for this clonotype. The V call is TRBV12-5, the J call TRBJ1-5; D perhaps matches TRBD1 (5 bases). With 7 bases removed from V and 0 bases from J, the gap between germline ends came to 10 bases. The CDR3 sequence is 14 residues long. Germline V gene data show CDR1 as LGHNT and CDR2 as FRNRAP. CDR3 nucleotides: TGTGCTAGTGATGGGGGGTTTAGCAATCAGCCCCAGCATTTT. This codes for CASDGGFSNQPQHF.

This clonotype occurred a few times. This rearrangement joins TRBV7-8 to TRBJ2-7, with D tentatively TRBD1 (6 bases). CDR3 size: 16 residues. Per germline, CDR1 SGHVS and CDR2 FQNEAQ. V lost 5 bases to trimming and J lost 2 bases, with 19 bases between them. The CDR3: CASSPIQGHVTYEQYF. For the CDR3, the DNA is TGTGCCAGCAGCCCGATACAGGGACACGTCACCTACGAGCAGTACTTC.

The chain has TRBV4-2 and TRBJ1-5, with D possibly matching TRBD1 (5 bases). Per germline, CDR1 LGHNA and CDR2 YNFKEQ. V lost 4 bases and J 1 base, leaving 14 bases between the germline ends. The CDR3 spans 16 residues. The CDR3 sequence is CASSPLARVSNQPQHF. The DNA of the CDR3 is TGTGCCAGCAGCCCATTAGCCAGGGTAAGCAATCAGCCCCAGCATTTT.

The genes are TRBV2 and TRBJ1-1; D not resolved. Germline V CDR1 and CDR2: SNHLY, FYNNEI. With 7 bases removed from V and 6 bases from J, the gap between germline ends came to 15 bases. CDR3 length: 13 residues. This CDR3 reads CASKGEIDSEAFF. The CDR3 nucleotides read TGTGCCAGCAAGGGTGAGATAGATTCTGAAGCTTTCTTT.

Only a few counts were recorded for this clonotype. The rearrangement links TRBV6-5 to TRBJ2-1; TRBD1 or TRBD2 may be the D gene (5 bases each). V dropped 7 bases and J dropped 14 bases, with 21 bases sitting between them. Germline CDR1 reads MNHEY; CDR2 reads SVGAGI. CDR3 length: 13 residues. The DNA for the CDR3 is TGTGCCAGCATCGACCCCGGGACCCTCACGGAGTTCTTC. Its translation: CASIDPGTLTEFF.

In its sample, this clonotype was seen a few times. V gene TRBV7-8 combines with J gene TRBJ2-3, with D perhaps matching TRBD2 (5 bases). Trimming stripped 3 bases from V and 3 bases from J, with 25 bases between. This CDR3 contains 19 residues. Looked up from germline, CDR1 is SGHVS and CDR2 is FQNEAQ. In nucleotides, the CDR3 is TGTGCCAGCAGCTTTGAGGGATGGCAGCCACCTACCGGGACAGATACGCAGTATTTT. It is translated as CASSFEGWQPPTGTDTQYF.

The chain uses TRBV6-2 or TRBV6-3 and TRBJ2-3; D unresolved. V lost 11 bases and J 2 bases, leaving 14 bases between the germline ends. Germline CDR1 reads MNHEY; CDR2 reads SVGEGT. The CDR3 spans 13 residues. In DNA, the CDR3 is TGTGCCGGATCGATAAGGATCACAGATACGCAGTATTTT. This gives the protein CAGSIRITDTQYF.

The sample holds a few counts of this clonotype. The CDR3 protein is CASSFLWRTGGNEQYF. As DNA, the CDR3 is TGTGCCAGCAGCTTCCTTTGGAGGACAGGGGGGAACGAGCAGTACTTC. The V gene is TRBV7-8, the J gene TRBJ2-7; 10 bases agree with TRBD1. This CDR3 is 16 amino acids long. The V gene's germline CDR1 is SGHVS and CDR2 FQNEAQ. The V segment lost 3 bases and the J segment 5 bases; nucleotides outside the gene matches: 10.

The chain carries TRBV12-3 or TRBV12-4 and TRBJ1-1, with 7 positions matching TRBD1. The ends lost 2 bases at V and 7 bases at J; junction bases unmatched: 4. This CDR3 spans 13 amino acids. CDR3 nucleotide sequence: TGTGCCAGCAGTTTACACAGGGGCGGTGAAGCTTTCTTT. Translating gives CASSLHRGGEAFF.